This TCR beta chain was identified during a study of technical replicates of blood from a few donors. Only in-frame clones appear in the TCRdb table, and some are missing; sequencing was by immunoSEQ multiplex PCR. Of about 16,000 clones listed, 80% to 90% were seen once; the top ten hold approximately 13%. The ends were cut back, 5 bases at V and 9 bases at J, with 17 bases in the middle. The V gene's germline CDR1 is SEHNR and CDR2 FQNEAQ (reference sequence). The CDR3 contains 13 residues. J is TRBJ2-7 and V is TRBV7-9; tentatively, D is TRBD1 (6 bases). This clonotype was sampled from a human donor in good health. Input material: PBMCs. CDR3 nucleotides: TGTGCCAGCAGCATCCGGGACAACCAGGGGCAGTACTTC. This sequence encodes CASSIRDNQGQYF.